Presented here are 21 T cell receptor beta chains from one specimen sequenced in a study of post-analysis software for immune sequencing data (dated by TCRdb to between 2014 and 2016). Results the study describes overall, beyond this receptor: A handful of TRBV segments, including TRBV5-6, TRBV5-1 and TRBV20-1, were significantly more frequent in patients than controls.

To prepare the library, PCR was applied. The sequencer listed for this sample is Illumina HiSeq 2500. To reduce PCR and sequencing biases, unique molecular identifiers were built into the TCR beta cDNA libraries. TCRdb took the public reads, trimmed them with fastp at Q25, ran MiXCR for clone calling and kept in-frame beta chains. Every entry covers one CDR3 protein and lists the most common genes and DNA from its rows. This sample holds approximately 440,000 distinct CDR3 sequences; around 40% were observed only once. The ten top clones hold 12% of the sample. These receptors lack a known antigen. Input material: blood. The receptors stem from a girl between 10 and 17 years old with multiple sclerosis.

This chain connects TRBV7-9 to TRBJ2-6; D might be TRBD1 or TRBD2, each matching 5 bases. Trimming pared 3 bases from V and 0 bases from J, leaving 18 bases between. CDR3 length: 19 residues. Germline values: CDR1 SEHNR, CDR2 FQNEAQ (reference sequence). The CDR3 loop is CASSLRGRGAHSGANVLTF. The DNA of the CDR3 is TGTGCCAGCAGCTTGAGGGGAAGAGGGGCTCACTCTGGGGCCAACGTCCTGACTTTC.

This clonotype was counted between two and nine times. The chain uses TRBV10-3 and TRBJ2-7; the match to TRBD1 covers 10 bases. The germline V gene has CDR1 ENHRY and CDR2 SYGVKD. V was pared by 4 bases and J by 7 bases, with 4 bases of the junction left unmatched. This CDR3 contains 13 residues. The CDR3 protein is CAISGGTGEEQYF. The CDR3 nucleotides are TGTGCCATCAGTGGAGGGACAGGGGAAGAGCAGTACTTC.

The chain uses TRBV29-1 and TRBJ2-7, with 7 bases fitting TRBD1. This CDR3 spans 15 amino acids. Losses at the gene ends were 7 bases for V and 0 bases for J; bases not matched to a gene: 12. Germline CDR1 is SQVTM and CDR2 is ANQGSEA. DNA of the CDR3: TGCAGCGCAGAGACTCGGGACAGTAGCTCCTACGAGCAGTACTTC. Amino acid sequence: CSAETRDSSSYEQYF.

This sequence joins TRBV7-2 and TRBJ2-7, with D unresolved. Germline lookup yields CDR1 SGHTA and CDR2 FQGNSA. V dropped 5 bases and J dropped 3 bases, with 5 bases sitting between them. The CDR3 spans 11 residues. CDR3: CTSSPYYEQYF. The CDR3 DNA reads as TGTACCAGCAGCCCGTACTACGAGCAGTACTTC. The full variable domain, its missing parts supplied by reference TRBV7-2 and TRBJ2-7, is GAGVSQSPSNKVTEKGKDVELRCDPISGHTALYWYRQSLGQGLEFLIYFQGNSAPDKSGLPSDRFSAERTGGSVSTLTIQRTQQEDSAVYLCTSSPYYEQYFGPGTRLTVT.

The chain joins TRBV5-1 to TRBJ1-5; no reliable D call. Trimming removed 4 bases from V and 5 bases from J, with 13 bases in between. CDR1 is SGHRS, CDR2 YFSETQ, per germline. This CDR3 region has 14 residues. The CDR3 loop reads CASSPRAGDQPQHF. CDR3 DNA sequence: TGCGCCAGCAGCCCCCGGGCGGGCGATCAGCCCCAGCATTTT.

V gene TRBV5-1 combines with J gene TRBJ2-5; the match to TRBD2 covers 11 bases. V lost 0 bases, J lost 11 bases, and 9 bases stayed unmatched. This CDR3 is 15 amino acids long. The V gene's germline CDR1 is SGHRS and CDR2 YFSETQ. CDR3: CASSLDTSGRKEQYF. DNA of the CDR3: TGCGCCAGCAGCTTGGATACTAGCGGGAGAAAAGAGCAGTACTTC.

The chain joins TRBV6-5 to TRBJ2-6; tentatively, D is TRBD2 (6 bases). Germline CDR1 is MNHEY and CDR2 is SVGAGI. The CDR3 spans 18 residues. Trimming left V 1 base short and J 0 bases short, with 13 bases between. CDR3 sequence (DNA): TGTGCCAGCAGTTACTTGGGGGGAGGCAGCTCTGGGGCCAACGTCCTGACTTTC. This encodes CASSYLGGGSSGANVLTF.

With regard to this clonotype: A much larger clonotype is one base distant, so this may be a read error. This sequence joins TRBV10-3 and TRBJ2-5, with 11 bases fitting TRBD1. CDR1 and CDR2 from the germline V gene are ENHRY and SYGVKD. Trimming took 4 bases from V and 5 from J; bases not matched to a gene: 9. The CDR3 is 16 amino acids. The chain's CDR3 is CAISVLDRGRGETQYF. The CDR3 DNA sequence: TGTGCCATCAGTGTCCTGGACAGGGGGCGTGGGGAGACCCAGTACTTC.

This chain connects TRBV29-1 to TRBJ2-1; tentatively, D is TRBD1 (6 bases). Germline V gene sequence: CDR1 SQVTM, CDR2 ANQGSEA. The V and J ends lost 1 base and 8 bases respectively, with 18 bases between them. The CDR3 spans 15 residues. CDR3 protein: CSVEAPTGIGDEQFF. CDR3 sequence (DNA): TGCAGCGTTGAAGCACCGACAGGAATCGGAGATGAGCAGTTCTTC.

In this sample, this clonotype turned up a few times. V and J are TRBV7-2 and TRBJ2-7; maybe TRBD1 (5 bases). Per germline, CDR1 SGHTA and CDR2 FQGNSA. This CDR3 has 15 residues. The V end lost 0 bases, the J end lost 2 bases, and 11 bases lay between the germline ends. The CDR3 DNA reads TGTGCCAGCAGCTTAGCTGGTCAGGGAACCTACGAGCAGTACTTC. Amino acid sequence: CASSLAGQGTYEQYF. Full variable domain (remainder filled in from reference TRBV7-2 and TRBJ2-7): GAGVSQSPSNKVTEKGKDVELRCDPISGHTALYWYRQSLGQGLEFLIYFQGNSAPDKSGLPSDRFSAERTGGSVSTLTIQRTQQEDSAVYLCASSLAGQGTYEQYFGPGTRLTVT.

On this clonotype itself: Germline and junction disagree at one end, which may indicate a read error. The chain is built from TRBV7-9 and TRBJ1-2, with D possibly being TRBD1 (6 bases). CDR1 SEHNR and CDR2 FQNEAQ come from the germline V gene (reference sequence). This CDR3 region has 14 residues. The CDR3 loop reads CASSLGQLGYGCTF. The CDR3 bases are TGTGCCAGCAGCCTCGGACAGCTGGGCTATGGCTGCACCTTC.

Concerning this clonotype: The CDR3 carries no conserved terminal phenylalanine or tryptophan, so it likely arises from a read error. The chain carries TRBV5-1 and TRBJ2-3; D is perhaps TRBD1 or TRBD2 (5 bases each). From germline, CDR1 is SGHRS and CDR2 YFSETQ. CDR3 length equals 15 residues. Trimming left V 5 bases short and J 6 bases short, with 19 bases between. The CDR3: CASSRDQQDLDTQYL. The CDR3 DNA reads as TGCGCCAGCAGTCGGGATCAACAGGATTTGGATACGCAGTATTTG.

As regards this clonotype: This may arise from a read error, as a much more abundant clone is one base away. The chain is built from TRBV29-1 and TRBJ2-1, with 13 bases identical to TRBD2. Germline V lookup: CDR1 SQVTM, CDR2 ANQGSEA. Trimming took 4 bases from V and 6 from J; bases not matched to a gene: 6. The CDR3 is made up of 15 amino acids. This CDR3 reads CSVGTSGSMGNEQFF. CDR3 DNA: TGCAGCGTTGGGACTAGCGGGAGTATGGGCAATGAGCAGTTCTTC.

The chain links TRBV7-9 to TRBJ2-1, with unresolved D. Germline CDR1 SEHNR, CDR2 FQNEAQ (reference sequence). This CDR3 comprises 13 residues. V lost 7 bases and J 8 bases, leaving 15 bases between the germline ends. The CDR3 protein is CASTDQVIDEQFF. The CDR3 nucleotides read TGTGCCAGCACCGATCAGGTTATAGATGAGCAGTTCTTC.

The V gene is TRBV28, the J gene TRBJ2-7, with TRBD2 identical over 8 bases. J lost 5 bases, V lost 5 bases, and 17 bases had no gene match. The CDR3 sequence is 17 residues long. CDR1 MDHEN and CDR2 SYDVKM come from the germline V gene. The CDR3 loop reads CASSLHRAGALVHEQYF. In DNA, the CDR3 is TGTGCCAGCAGTCTACATCGAGCGGGGGCCTTGGTCCACGAGCAGTACTTC.

The chain recombines TRBV6-6 with TRBJ2-5; perhaps TRBD2 as D (6 bases). The CDR3 is 16 residues long. Deletions cut 2 bases from V and 3 bases from J, with 16 bases between. Per the germline V gene, CDR1 is MNHNY and CDR2 is SVGAGI (reference sequence). CDR3 loop: CASSYIGIAGKETQYF. In nucleotides, the CDR3 is TGTGCCAGCAGTTACATCGGGATTGCGGGGAAAGAGACCCAGTACTTC.

This clonotype has at least ten counts. Compared with germline, one end of the junction differs, possibly owing to a read error. The V call is TRBV20-1, the J call TRBJ2-1; D is uncertain. Per germline, CDR1 DFQATT and CDR2 SNEGSKA (reference sequence). The CDR3 sequence is 11 residues long. In nucleotides, the CDR3 is TGCAGTGCTCGAGACTACAATGAGCAGTTCTTC. It is translated as CSARDYNEQFF.

This clonotype has a handful of counts. CDR3 DNA: TGTGCCAGCAGTCAGACAGGGAGAGTCCTGACTTTC. Its protein is CASSQTGRVLTF. V is TRBV6-1 and J is TRBJ2-6; TRBD1 matches 7 bases. Germline CDR1 reads MNHNS; CDR2 reads SASEGT. The CDR3 runs 12 residues. Unmatched junction bases numbered 5, after V lost 5 bases and J lost 13 bases.

As for this clonotype: A junction boundary mismatches the germline segment, possibly from a read error. The J gene is TRBJ2-3, the V gene TRBV5-1; D remains ambiguous. The CDR3 runs 11 residues. The V gene's germline CDR1 is SGHRS and CDR2 YFSETQ. The CDR3 bases are TGCGCCAGCAAGACCACAGATGCGCAGTATTTT. Translation gives CASKTTDAQYF.

The chain uses TRBV21-1 and TRBJ2-7; the table names TRBD1, a call not compared with the DNA. TRBV21-1 represents a pseudogene. This CDR3 comprises 14 residues. The CDR3 loop reads CASSRTRGAYEQYF. The DNA of the CDR3 is TGTGCCAGCAGTCGTACCAGGGGTGCCTACGAGCAGTACTTC.

The V call is TRBV3-1, the J call TRBJ2-7, with D possibly matching TRBD1 (5 bases). V was trimmed by 4 bases and J by 2 bases, leaving 15 bases between them. CDR1 is LGHDT and CDR2 is YNNKEL in the germline V gene (reference sequence). This CDR3 region has 15 residues. CDR3 sequence (DNA): TGTGCCAGCAGCCCTATTGCCAGGACAACCTACGAGCAGTACTTC. This encodes CASSPIARTTYEQYF.